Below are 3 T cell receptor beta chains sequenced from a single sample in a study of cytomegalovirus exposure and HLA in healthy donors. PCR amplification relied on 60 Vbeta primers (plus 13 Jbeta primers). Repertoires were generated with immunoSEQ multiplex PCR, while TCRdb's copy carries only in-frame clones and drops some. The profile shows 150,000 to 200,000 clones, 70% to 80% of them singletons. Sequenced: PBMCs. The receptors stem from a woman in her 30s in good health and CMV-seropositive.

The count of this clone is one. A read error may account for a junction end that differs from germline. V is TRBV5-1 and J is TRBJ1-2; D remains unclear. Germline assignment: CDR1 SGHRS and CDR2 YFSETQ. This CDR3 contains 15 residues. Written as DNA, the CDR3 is TGCGCCGGCAGCTTGGCGGTAGTAGGAGCATATGGCTACACCTTC. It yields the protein CAGSLAVVGAYGYTF.

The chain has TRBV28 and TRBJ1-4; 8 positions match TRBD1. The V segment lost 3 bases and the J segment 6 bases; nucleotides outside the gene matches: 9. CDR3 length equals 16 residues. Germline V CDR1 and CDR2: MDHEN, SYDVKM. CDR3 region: CASSFTSDRVYEKLFF. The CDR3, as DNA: TGTGCCAGCAGTTTTACCTCGGACAGGGTGTATGAAAAACTGTTTTTT.

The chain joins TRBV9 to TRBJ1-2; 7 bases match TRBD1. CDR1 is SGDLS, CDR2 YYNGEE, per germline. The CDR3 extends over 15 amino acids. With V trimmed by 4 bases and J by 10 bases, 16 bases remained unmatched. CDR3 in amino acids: CASSPSRQGSFDYTF. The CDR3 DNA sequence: TGTGCCAGCAGCCCGAGTCGACAGGGTAGCTTTGACTACACCTTC.